One sample yielded the 26 T cell receptor beta chains listed below, sequenced in a study of blood T cell repertoires in COVID-19. The repertoire was sequenced with immunoSEQ multiplex PCR; TCRdb's copy has only in-frame clones and lacks some. The sample consists of under 250,000 clones, under 90% of them appearing once. Source material: peripheral blood. The receptors originated from a man aged 55 to 69 who had recovered from COVID-19.

This chain connects TRBV28 to TRBJ1-2; 9 bases match TRBD1. Germline loops: CDR1 MDHEN, CDR2 SYDVKM. The trim removed 6 bases at V and 0 bases at J, leaving 2 bases unmatched. The CDR3 is made up of 14 amino acids. CDR3 residues: CASRWTGANYGYTF. In DNA form, the CDR3 reads TGTGCCAGCAGATGGACAGGGGCTAACTATGGCTACACCTTC.

The genes are TRBV4-3 and TRBJ2-1; D call uncertain. With 1 base removed from V and 4 bases from J, the gap between germline ends came to 11 bases. CDR3 length: 15 amino acids. CDR1 is LGHNA, CDR2 YSLEER, per germline. DNA for the CDR3: TGCGCCAGCAGCCAAGGGTGGCTAGAGTACAATGAGCAGTTCTTC. Translated, it gives CASSQGWLEYNEQFF.

This chain connects TRBV29-1 to TRBJ2-3, with D possibly matching TRBD2 (5 bases). This CDR3 comprises 14 residues. The V gene lost 5 bases and the J gene lost 4 bases, with 16 bases spanning the gap. Germline V lookup: CDR1 SQVTM, CDR2 ANQGSEA. The DNA for the CDR3 is TGCAGCGTTAGGACCCACCCGGGGTCAGATACGCAGTATTTT. The encoded protein is CSVRTHPGSDTQYF.

This chain uses TRBV28 with TRBJ2-2, with D tentatively TRBD1 (6 bases). Trimming removed 3 bases from V and 4 bases from J, with 12 bases in between. There are 15 residues in the CDR3. Germline assignment: CDR1 MDHEN and CDR2 SYDVKM. CDR3 loop: CASSFGQSITGELFF. As DNA, the CDR3 is TGTGCCAGCAGTTTTGGACAGTCGATCACCGGGGAGCTGTTTTTT.

This clone was counted only a few times. This chain uses TRBV6-2 or TRBV6-3 with TRBJ2-2, with 10 bases lining up with TRBD1. The CDR3 is made up of 19 amino acids. The germline V gene encodes CDR1 MNHEY and CDR2 SVGEGT. The trim removed 0 bases at V and 5 bases at J, leaving 12 bases unmatched. CDR3 sequence reads: CASSYSGLFRDRGTGELFF. The CDR3 nucleotides read TGTGCCAGCAGTTACTCTGGACTCTTCCGGGACAGGGGAACCGGGGAGCTGTTTTTT.

CDR3 nucleotides: TGTGCCAGCAGCTTGGCGGCTAGCGGGAAAGGAGATACGCAGTATTTT. Translation gives CASSLAASGKGDTQYF. The chain has TRBV5-4 and TRBJ2-3; 9 nucleotides align to TRBD2. The CDR3 loop spans 16 amino acids. With 0 bases clipped from V and 5 bases from J, the junction kept 7 bases outside the gene matches. The germline V gene has CDR1 SGHNT and CDR2 YYREEE (reference sequence).

J is TRBJ1-5 and V is TRBV2, with 10 bases aligning to TRBD1. Germline lookup yields CDR1 SNHLY and CDR2 FYNNEI. This CDR3 has 15 amino acids. V lost 5 bases and J lost 5; bases outside the gene matches: 6. The CDR3: CASSPDRGYDQPQHF. The CDR3 coding sequence is TGTGCCAGCAGTCCGGACAGGGGGTATGATCAGCCCCAGCATTTT.

The chain carries TRBV18 and TRBJ1-3; D call uncertain. V lost 3 bases and J 0 bases, leaving 12 bases between the germline ends. The germline CDR1 and CDR2 sequences are KGHSH and LQKENI. The CDR3 has 16 residues. CDR3 region: CASSPPAGISGNTIYF. The CDR3 nucleotides are TGTGCCAGCTCACCTCCCGCGGGTATCTCTGGAAACACCATATATTTT.

This sequence joins TRBV18 and TRBJ1-1, with a tentative D call TRBD1 (6 bases). Deletions cut 6 bases from V and 2 bases from J, with 19 bases between. The CDR3 length is 16 residues. Germline V CDR1 and CDR2: KGHSH, LQKENI. The CDR3 nucleotides are TGTGCCAGCTCCATAACCTCCGGGACAATCAACACTGAAGCTTTCTTT. This translates into CASSITSGTINTEAFF.

The chain joins TRBV9 to TRBJ2-3; perhaps TRBD1 as D (6 bases). The CDR3 runs to 16 residues. Looked up from germline, CDR1 is SGDLS and CDR2 is YYNGEE. The germline V and J ends were trimmed by 1 base and 1 base, with 13 bases remaining between them. The CDR3 loop reads CASSVTQGTGTDTQYF. The CDR3 coding sequence is TGTGCCAGCAGCGTAACCCAGGGGACCGGCACAGATACGCAGTATTTT. Full variable domain (remainder filled in from reference TRBV9 and TRBJ2-3): DSGVTQTPKHLITATGQRVTLRCSPRSGDLSVYWYQQSLDQGLQFLIQYYNGEERAKGNILERFSAQQFPDLHSELNLSSLELGDSALYFCASSVTQGTGTDTQYFGPGTRLTVL.

The chain employs TRBV7-3 and TRBJ1-4, with a tentative D call TRBD1 (6 bases). CDR3 length: 13 residues. With 6 bases removed from V and 3 bases from J, the gap between germline ends came to 8 bases. The germline CDR1 and CDR2 sequences are SGHTA and FQGTGA. CDR3 bases: TGTGCCAGCAGTCGACAGGCTAATGAAAAACTGTTTTTT. Its protein is CASSRQANEKLFF.

As DNA, the CDR3 is TGTGCCAGCAGCTTGGGGACTATCTACTACGAGCAGTACTTC. As protein: CASSLGTIYYEQYF. This chain links TRBV7-2 with TRBJ2-7; TRBD2 aligns across 7 bases. V shed 3 bases, J shed 3 bases, and the junction held 5 bases outside the gene matches. Germline V gives CDR1 SGHTA, CDR2 FQGNSA. This CDR3 spans 14 amino acids. The complete variable domain, with remaining parts taken from reference TRBV7-2 and TRBJ2-7, reads GAGVSQSPSNKVTEKGKDVELRCDPISGHTALYWYRQSLGQGLEFLIYFQGNSAPDKSGLPSDRFSAERTGGSVSTLTIQRTQQEDSAVYLCASSLGTIYYEQYFGPGTRLTVT.

The chain carries TRBV6-2 or TRBV6-3 and TRBJ2-1; 7 bases are a match to TRBD2. Trimming at V came to 6 bases and at J to 3 bases, leaving 8 bases not matched to a gene. The CDR3 totals 15 residues. CDR1 and CDR2 from the germline V gene are MNHEY and SVGEGT. The CDR3 reads CASSPSSGFYNEQFF. As DNA, the CDR3 is TGTGCCAGCAGCCCCAGTAGCGGGTTCTACAATGAGCAGTTCTTC.

This chain links TRBV18 with TRBJ2-1, with 10 positions matching TRBD2. The V gene's germline CDR1 is KGHSH and CDR2 LQKENI. Trimming took 2 bases from V and 5 from J; bases not matched to a gene: 12. The CDR3 consists of 18 residues. CDR3 region: CASSPKGERGGRNNEQFF. DNA for the CDR3: TGTGCCAGCTCACCAAAGGGCGAGCGGGGGGGTCGCAACAATGAGCAGTTCTTC. Full variable domain (remainder filled in from reference TRBV18 and TRBJ2-1): NAGVMQNPRHLVRRRGQEARLRCSPMKGHSHVYWYRQLPEEGLKFMVYLQKENIIDESGMPKERFSAEFPKEGPSILRIQQVVRGDSAAYFCASSPKGERGGRNNEQFFGPGTRLTVL.

The chain uses TRBV29-1 and TRBJ1-2; possible D gene TRBD1, 6 bases. The germline gives CDR1 SQVTM, CDR2 ANQGSEA. The CDR3 spans 13 residues. V was cut by 4 bases and J by 8 bases, with 17 bases left in between. The CDR3 sequence: CSVAEGGWSGYTF. The CDR3 nucleotides are TGCAGCGTTGCCGAGGGGGGGTGGTCGGGCTACACCTTC.

The J gene is TRBJ2-7, the V gene TRBV21-1; the table's D call, TRBD1, has no DNA check behind it. TRBV21-1 is given as a pseudogene. CDR3 length: 14 residues. Written as DNA, the CDR3 is TGTGCCAGCAGCAAAGTGGACAGCTCCTACGAGCAGTACTTC. It encodes CASSKVDSSYEQYF.

The J gene is TRBJ2-4, the V gene TRBV5-4, with D perhaps TRBD2 (5 bases). The CDR3 is 14 residues long. Trimming shortened V by 5 bases and J by 3 bases, and 12 bases separated the two germline ends. CDR1 SGHNT and CDR2 YYREEE come from the germline V gene (reference sequence). CDR3 sequence (DNA): TGTGCCAGCAGAACCACCGGGGACAAAAACATTCAGTACTTC. Translation: CASRTTGDKNIQYF. Combining the CDR3 with reference TRBV5-4 and TRBJ2-4 gives the whole variable domain ETGVTQSPTHLIKTRGQQVTLRCSSQSGHNTVSWYQQALGQGPQFIFQYYREEENGRGNFPPRFSGLQFPNYSSELNVNALELDDSALYLCASRTTGDKNIQYFGAGTRLSVL.

The J gene is TRBJ1-2, the V gene TRBV5-1; D may be TRBD1 (5 bases). The V end was cut by 6 bases, the J end by 5 bases, with 17 bases between. CDR1 SGHRS and CDR2 YFSETQ come from the germline V gene. The CDR3 consists of 14 residues. The CDR3, as DNA: TGCGCCAGCACCGACGGATCGGGGGAATATGGCTACACCTTC. This encodes CASTDGSGEYGYTF. The full variable domain, rest sourced from reference TRBV5-1 and TRBJ1-2, is KAGVTQTPRYLIKTRGQQVTLSCSPISGHRSVSWYQQTPGQGLQFLFEYFSETQRNKGNFPGRFSGRQFSNSRSEMNVSTLELGDSALYLCASTDGSGEYGYTFGSGTRLTVV.

V is TRBV18 and J is TRBJ2-3; 9 bases match TRBD2. The CDR3 has 16 residues. Germline CDR1 and CDR2: KGHSH and LQKENI. The ends lost 1 base at V and 3 bases at J; junction bases unmatched: 5. The CDR3 DNA is TGTGCCAGCTCACCACTAGCGGGAGTTGGAACAGATACGCAGTATTTT. It specifies CASSPLAGVGTDTQYF.

This chain joins TRBV19 and TRBJ1-3, with no clear D. The CDR3 sequence is 15 residues long. Germline V gene data show CDR1 as LNHDA and CDR2 as SQIVND (reference sequence). V lost 3 bases and J 2 bases, leaving 11 bases between the germline ends. The CDR3 reads CASSITNSPGNTIYF. CDR3 nucleotide sequence: TGTGCCAGTAGTATTACAAACAGCCCTGGAAACACCATATATTTT.

The chain couples TRBV6-1 to TRBJ2-2; D is undetermined. CDR1 MNHNS and CDR2 SASEGT come from the germline V gene. The CDR3 length is 15 residues. The V end lost 3 bases, the J end lost 2 bases, and 10 bases lay between the germline ends. CDR3: CASSDLVTNTGELFF. In DNA form, the CDR3 reads TGTGCCAGCAGTGATCTAGTTACTAACACCGGGGAGCTGTTTTTT.

The genes are TRBV2 and TRBJ1-1; 7 bases match TRBD1. The germline CDR1 and CDR2 sequences are SNHLY and FYNNEI. Unmatched junction bases numbered 4, after V lost 8 bases and J lost 4 bases. This CDR3 is built from 12 residues. CDR3 nucleotide sequence: TGTGCCAGCTCTTCAGGGGGCACTGAAGCTTTCTTT. This codes for CASSSGGTEAFF.

This chain joins TRBV3-1 (or the pseudogene TRBV3-2) and TRBJ1-4; D is perhaps TRBD1 (5 bases). V was cut by 4 bases and J by 7 bases, with 13 bases left in between. This CDR3 spans 14 amino acids. CDR1 is LGHDT and CDR2 is YNNKEL in the germline V gene (reference sequence). The CDR3 loop reads CASSPWGLREKLFF. DNA of the CDR3: TGTGCCAGCAGCCCCTGGGGACTACGTGAAAAACTGTTTTTT.

This clone was detected only a few times. V usage is TRBV14 and J usage is TRBJ2-7, with D perhaps matching TRBD2 (5 bases). This CDR3 is built from 15 residues. CDR1 SGHDN and CDR2 FVKESK come from the germline V gene. Trimming stripped 4 bases from V and 3 bases from J, with 16 bases between. CDR3 sequence (DNA): TGTGCCAGCAGCCTCAGAGAGGGAGTCGGCTACGAGCAGTACTTC. Translated: CASSLREGVGYEQYF.

This rearrangement joins TRBV7-2 to TRBJ2-2, with D perhaps TRBD2 (5 bases). The CDR3 totals 16 residues. Trimming cost V 4 bases and J 4 bases, with 16 bases left between them. Germline values: CDR1 SGHTA, CDR2 FQGNSA. CDR3 protein: CASSSLLVTGTGELFF. DNA for the CDR3: TGTGCCAGCAGCTCCTTACTAGTCACGGGCACCGGGGAGCTGTTTTTT.

The CDR3 reads CASSPVQGSWGYTF. CDR3 in DNA: TGCGCCAGCAGCCCGGTACAGGGATCTTGGGGCTACACCTTC. The genes are TRBV5-1 and TRBJ1-2; D may be TRBD1 (6 bases). V was clipped by 4 bases and J by 8 bases, with 18 bases between them. The germline V gene has CDR1 SGHRS and CDR2 YFSETQ. This CDR3 comprises 14 residues.